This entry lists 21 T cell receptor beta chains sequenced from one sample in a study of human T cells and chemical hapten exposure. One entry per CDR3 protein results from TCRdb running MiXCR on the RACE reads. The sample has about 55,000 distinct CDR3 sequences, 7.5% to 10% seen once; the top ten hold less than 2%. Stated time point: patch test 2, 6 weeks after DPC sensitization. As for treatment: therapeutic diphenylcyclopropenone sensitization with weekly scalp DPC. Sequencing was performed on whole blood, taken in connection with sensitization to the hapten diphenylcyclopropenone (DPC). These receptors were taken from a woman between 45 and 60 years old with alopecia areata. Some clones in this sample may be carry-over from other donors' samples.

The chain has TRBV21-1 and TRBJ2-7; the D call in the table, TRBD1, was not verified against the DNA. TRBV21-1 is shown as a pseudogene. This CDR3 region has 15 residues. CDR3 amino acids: CASSKRQGSSEEQYF. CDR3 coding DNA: TGTGCCAGCAGCAAGAGACAGGGGAGCTCGGAGGAGCAGTACTTC.

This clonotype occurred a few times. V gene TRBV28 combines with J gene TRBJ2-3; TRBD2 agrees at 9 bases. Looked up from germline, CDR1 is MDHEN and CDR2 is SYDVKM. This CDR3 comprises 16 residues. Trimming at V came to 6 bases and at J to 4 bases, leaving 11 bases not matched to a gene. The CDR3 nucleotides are TGTGCCAGCAGCCCCCCGGCGGGGGGGCATTCAGATACGCAGTATTTT. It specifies CASSPPAGGHSDTQYF.

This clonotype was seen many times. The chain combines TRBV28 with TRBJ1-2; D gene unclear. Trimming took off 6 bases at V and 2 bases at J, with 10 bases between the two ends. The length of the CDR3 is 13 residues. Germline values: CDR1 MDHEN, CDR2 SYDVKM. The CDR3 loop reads CASRTGINYGYTF. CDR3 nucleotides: TGTGCCAGCAGGACGGGGATAAACTATGGCTACACCTTC.

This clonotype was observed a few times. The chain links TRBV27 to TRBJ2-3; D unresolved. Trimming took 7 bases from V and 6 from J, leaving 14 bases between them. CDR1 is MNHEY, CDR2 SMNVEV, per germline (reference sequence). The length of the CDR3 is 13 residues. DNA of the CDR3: TGTGCCAGCATGCCGCTTAATGCGGATACGCAGTATTTT. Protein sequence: CASMPLNADTQYF.

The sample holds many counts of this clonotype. The CDR3 is CASSLAPGQLNSPLHF. DNA for the CDR3: TGTGCCAGCAGCCTGGCGCCGGGACAACTTAATTCACCCCTCCACTTT. V is TRBV5-5 and J is TRBJ1-6; TRBD1 is a possible D gene (6 bases). The length of the CDR3 is 16 residues. Germline V gene data show CDR1 as SGHKS and CDR2 as YYEKEE (reference sequence). With 4 bases removed from V and 6 bases from J, the gap between germline ends came to 17 bases.

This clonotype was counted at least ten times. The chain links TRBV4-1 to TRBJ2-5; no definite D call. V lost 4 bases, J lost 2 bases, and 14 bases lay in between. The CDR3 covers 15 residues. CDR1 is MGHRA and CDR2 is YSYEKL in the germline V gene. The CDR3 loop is CASSPRPHLQETQYF. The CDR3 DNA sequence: TGCGCCAGCAGCCCACGACCGCATCTACAAGAGACCCAGTACTTC.

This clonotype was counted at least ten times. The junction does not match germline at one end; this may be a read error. The CDR3 sequence: CSARESGRGTGELFF. The CDR3 nucleotides are TGCAGTGCCAGAGAAAGCGGGAGGGGCACCGGGGAGCTGTTTTTT. The V and J genes are TRBV20-1 and TRBJ2-2; 10 nucleotides line up with TRBD2. The germline V gene has CDR1 DFQATT and CDR2 SNEGSKA (reference sequence). This CDR3 is 15 amino acids long.

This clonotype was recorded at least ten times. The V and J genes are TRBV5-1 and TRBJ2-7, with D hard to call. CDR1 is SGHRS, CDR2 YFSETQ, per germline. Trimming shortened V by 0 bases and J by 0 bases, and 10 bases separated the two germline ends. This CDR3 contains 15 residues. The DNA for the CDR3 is TGCGCCAGCAGCTTGGGACCGGACCGCTCCTACGAGCAGTACTTC. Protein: CASSLGPDRSYEQYF.

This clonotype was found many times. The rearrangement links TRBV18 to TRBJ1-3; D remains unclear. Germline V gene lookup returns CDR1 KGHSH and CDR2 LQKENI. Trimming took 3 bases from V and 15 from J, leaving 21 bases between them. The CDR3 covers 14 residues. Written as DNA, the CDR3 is TGTGCCAGCTCACCTAGGCGACCGGAAACACCACAATATTTT. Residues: CASSPRRPETPQYF.

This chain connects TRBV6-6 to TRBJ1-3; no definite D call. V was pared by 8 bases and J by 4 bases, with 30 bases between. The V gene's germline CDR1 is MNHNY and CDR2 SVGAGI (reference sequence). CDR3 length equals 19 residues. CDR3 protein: CASCLNLPIYKTGGNTIYF. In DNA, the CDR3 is TGTGCCAGCTGCCTGAACCTTCCCATATACAAAACGGGGGGAAACACCATATATTTT.

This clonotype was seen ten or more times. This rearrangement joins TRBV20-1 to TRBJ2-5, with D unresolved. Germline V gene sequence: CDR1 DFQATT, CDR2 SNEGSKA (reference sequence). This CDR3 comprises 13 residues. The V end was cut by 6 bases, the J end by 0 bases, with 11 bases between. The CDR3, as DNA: TGCAGTGCACTTCACACGAACCAAGAGACCCAGTACTTC. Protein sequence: CSALHTNQETQYF.

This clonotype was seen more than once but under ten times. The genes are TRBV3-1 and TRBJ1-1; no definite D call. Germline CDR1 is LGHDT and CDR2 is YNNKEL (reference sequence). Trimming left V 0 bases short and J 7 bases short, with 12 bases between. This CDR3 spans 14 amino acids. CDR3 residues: CASSQDYGRSEAFF. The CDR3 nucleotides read TGTGCCAGCAGCCAAGATTATGGAAGGAGTGAAGCTTTCTTT.

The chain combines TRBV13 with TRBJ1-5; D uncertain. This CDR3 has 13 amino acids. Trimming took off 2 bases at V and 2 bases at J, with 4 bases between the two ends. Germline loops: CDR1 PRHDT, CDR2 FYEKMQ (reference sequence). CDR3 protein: CASSLRGNQPQHF. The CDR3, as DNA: TGTGCCAGCAGCTTAAGGGGCAATCAGCCCCAGCATTTT.

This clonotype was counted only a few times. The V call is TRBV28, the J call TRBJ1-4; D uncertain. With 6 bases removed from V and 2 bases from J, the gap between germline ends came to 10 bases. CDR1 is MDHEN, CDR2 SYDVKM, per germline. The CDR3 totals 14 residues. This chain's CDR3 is CASRPDGTNEKLFF. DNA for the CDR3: TGTGCCAGCAGGCCGGACGGGACTAATGAAAAACTGTTTTTT.

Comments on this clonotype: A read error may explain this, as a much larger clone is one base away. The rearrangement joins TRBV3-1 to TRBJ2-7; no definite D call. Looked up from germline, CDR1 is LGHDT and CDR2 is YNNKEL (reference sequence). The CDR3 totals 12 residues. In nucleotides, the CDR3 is TGTGCCAGCAGCCAAGAACAGTACGAGCACTACTTC. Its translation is CASSQEQYEHYF.

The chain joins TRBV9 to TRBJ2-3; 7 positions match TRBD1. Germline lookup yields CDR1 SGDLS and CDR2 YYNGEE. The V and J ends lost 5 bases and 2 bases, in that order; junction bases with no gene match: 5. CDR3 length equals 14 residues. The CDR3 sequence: CASSVGTDTDTQYF. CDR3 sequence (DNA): TGTGCCAGCAGTGTCGGGACAGACACAGATACGCAGTATTTT.

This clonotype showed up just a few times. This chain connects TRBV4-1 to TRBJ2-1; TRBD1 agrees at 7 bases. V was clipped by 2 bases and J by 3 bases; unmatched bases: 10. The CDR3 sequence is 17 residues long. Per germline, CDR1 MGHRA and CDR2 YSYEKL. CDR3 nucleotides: TGCGCCAGCAGCCAATGGCCCCGGGACAGAGACTACAATGAGCAGTTCTTC. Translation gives CASSQWPRDRDYNEQFF.

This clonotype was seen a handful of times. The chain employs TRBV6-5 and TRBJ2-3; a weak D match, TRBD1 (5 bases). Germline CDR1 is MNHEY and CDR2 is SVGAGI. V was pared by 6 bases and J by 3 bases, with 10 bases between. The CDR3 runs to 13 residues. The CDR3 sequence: CASRSRVTDTQYF. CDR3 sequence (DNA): TGTGCCAGCAGATCCAGGGTGACAGATACGCAGTATTTT.

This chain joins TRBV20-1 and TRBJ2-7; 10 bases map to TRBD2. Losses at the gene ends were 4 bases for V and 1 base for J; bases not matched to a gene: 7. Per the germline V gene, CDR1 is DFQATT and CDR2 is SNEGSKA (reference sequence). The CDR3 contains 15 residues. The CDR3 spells CSATLNSGRSYEQYF. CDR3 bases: TGCAGTGCTACTCTTAATAGCGGGAGGTCCTACGAGCAGTACTTC.

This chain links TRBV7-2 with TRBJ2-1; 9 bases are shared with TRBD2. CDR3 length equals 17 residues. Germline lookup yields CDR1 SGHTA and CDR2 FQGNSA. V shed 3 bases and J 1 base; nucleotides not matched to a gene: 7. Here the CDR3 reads CASSFRGGGASYNEQFF. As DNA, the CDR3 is TGTGCCAGCAGCTTTCGCGGCGGGGGGGCTTCCTACAATGAGCAGTTCTTC.

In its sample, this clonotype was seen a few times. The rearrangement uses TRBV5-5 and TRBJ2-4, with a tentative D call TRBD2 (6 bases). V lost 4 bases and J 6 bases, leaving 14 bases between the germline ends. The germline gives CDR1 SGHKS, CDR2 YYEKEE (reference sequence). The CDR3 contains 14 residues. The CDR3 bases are TGTGCCAGCAGCCGGGAGTGGGGAGGAAACATTCAGTACTTC. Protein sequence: CASSREWGGNIQYF.